Listed below are T cell receptor beta chains from one sample, sequenced in a study of blood T cell repertoires in COVID-19. Clones were sequenced by immunoSEQ multiplex PCR, and TCRdb holds only the in-frame ones, with some missing. The sample lists approximately 73,000 clones, around 86% seen once, with approximately 1.8% in the top ten. The sequenced sample consisted of peripheral blood. The receptors here all came from a woman aged 55-70 years with acute or convalescent COVID-19. The CDR3 runs from the conserved cysteine through the conserved F or W. Each record gives: clone size, J gene, V gene, D gene, CDR3 protein, CDR3 DNA. D genes are given only for firm matches. Size is stated for part of the rows, as once, few or many counts, or as a class when the clone is expanded.

. TRBJ1-6 TRBV2 . CASSEWGVGSPLHF TGTGCCAGCAGTGAATGGGGGGTTGGTTCACCCCTCCACTTT
. TRBJ2-2 TRBV7-8 TRBD2 CASSPASGRTGELFF TGTGCCAGCAGCCCCGCTAGCGGGAGGACCGGGGAGCTGTTTTTT
. TRBJ2-1 TRBV6-2/TRBV6-3 . CASSKYHTGYNEQFF TGTGCCAGCAGCAAATATCATACCGGGTACAATGAGCAGTTCTTC
. TRBJ1-2 TRBV11-2 TRBD1 CASSLLLQGPNYGYTF TGTGCCAGCAGCTTACTTTTACAGGGGCCGAACTATGGCTACACCTTC
. TRBJ1-2 TRBV5-6 . CASSLQERPNYGYTF TGTGCCAGCAGCTTACAAGAGCGTCCTAACTATGGCTACACCTTC
. TRBJ2-2 TRBV5-1 . CASSSGQFDSNTGELFF TGCGCCAGCAGCTCTGGACAGTTCGATTCGAACACCGGGGAGCTGTTTTTT
. TRBJ2-7 TRBV7-9 TRBD2 CASSFGGAISYEQYF TGTGCCAGCAGCTTCGGGGGGGCCATCTCCTACGAGCAGTACTTC
. TRBJ2-7 TRBV27 TRBD1 CASSQDRGLYEQYF TGTGCCAGCAGCCAGGACAGGGGGCTCTACGAGCAGTACTTC
. TRBJ1-1 TRBV27 . CASSSPGEGRTEAFF TGTGCCAGCAGTTCCCCCGGGGAGGGGAGGACTGAAGCTTTCTTT
. TRBJ2-7 TRBV6-5 TRBD1 CASRVQTGGSYEQYF TGTGCCAGCAGAGTTCAGACAGGGGGCTCGTACGAGCAGTACTTC
. TRBJ2-3 TRBV6-2/TRBV6-3 . CASSYSIFWGESTDTQYF TGTGCCAGCAGTTACTCGATCTTTTGGGGGGAAAGCACAGATACGCAGTATTTT
. TRBJ1-4 TRBV27 . CASTSRERGEKLFF TGTGCCAGCACCTCCAGGGAAAGGGGTGAAAAACTGTTTTTT
. TRBJ1-1 TRBV30 . CAWSVGGTEAFF TGTGCCTGGAGTGTAGGCGGGACTGAAGCTTTCTTT
. TRBJ2-7 TRBV18 . CASSNGGVREQYF TGTGCCAGCTCGAACGGCGGGGTGAGGGAGCAGTACTTC
. TRBJ2-7 TRBV28 TRBD2 CASSSPSGGAYEQYF TGTGCCAGCAGTTCGCCTAGCGGGGGGGCTTACGAGCAGTACTTC
. TRBJ1-3 TRBV29-1 . CSVEPLTGNTIYF TGCAGCGTTGAGCCGCTAACCGGAAACACCATATATTTT
. TRBJ2-7 TRBV7-2 . CASSTVLATGEDEQYF TGTGCCAGCAGTACTGTCCTGGCTACAGGGGAGGACGAGCAGTACTTC
. TRBJ2-3 TRBV27 . CASRRQGAGVNTDTQYF TGTGCCAGCAGACGTCAAGGGGCAGGGGTTAACACAGATACGCAGTATTTT
. TRBJ1-2 TRBV11-2 . CASSSFRKRSYGYTF TGTGCCAGCAGCTCCTTCCGAAAGAGATCCTATGGCTACACCTTC
. TRBJ2-7 TRBV27 TRBD1 CASSQGQGRRYEQYF TGTGCCAGCAGTCAGGGACAGGGTCGGCGCTACGAGCAGTACTTC
. TRBJ2-7 TRBV19 TRBD2 CASSDTSGVPSYEQYF TGTGCCAGTAGCGACACGAGCGGGGTTCCCTCCTACGAGCAGTACTTC
. TRBJ1-4 TRBV2 TRBD1 CASRAQGQRNEKLFF TGTGCCAGCAGAGCCCAGGGACAGAGAAATGAAAAACTGTTTTTT
once TRBJ2-3 TRBV9 TRBD2 CASSVGSGRAMLDTQYF TGTGCCAGCAGCGTGGGTAGCGGGAGGGCCATGTTAGATACGCAGTATTTT
. TRBJ2-5 TRBV28 TRBD2 CASSRAGGLGETQYF TGTGCCAGCAGCAGAGCGGGGGGGCTCGGGGAGACCCAGTACTTC
. TRBJ1-4 TRBV4-3 TRBD1 CASNPGQGINEKLFF TGCGCCAGCAACCCGGGACAGGGGATTAATGAAAAACTGTTTTTT
. TRBJ2-1 TRBV29-1 TRBD2 CSVEGLADYEQFF TGCAGCGTTGAGGGACTAGCGGACTATGAGCAGTTCTTC
. TRBJ2-4 TRBV28 TRBD2 CASASGGAGAKNIQYF TGTGCCAGCGCAAGCGGGGGGGCCGGGGCCAAAAACATTCAGTACTTC
. TRBJ2-1 TRBV6-5 TRBD2 CASRQTSGIYNEQFF TGTGCCAGCAGACAGACTAGCGGGATTTACAATGAGCAGTTCTTC
. TRBJ1-1 TRBV2 . CASIRTLNTEAFF TGTGCCAGCATCCGAACTCTGAACACTGAAGCTTTCTTT
. TRBJ2-1 TRBV5-1 TRBD2 CASSGGSGGGNEQFF TGCGCCAGCAGCGGGGGGAGCGGGGGAGGGAATGAGCAGTTCTTC
. TRBJ1-1 TRBV30 TRBD1 CAWSGGGQGVFF TGTGCCTGGAGTGGTGGAGGACAGGGAGTTTTCTTT
. TRBJ2-2 TRBV2 TRBD2 CASSSRGTSGGAGGELFF TGTGCCAGCAGTTCGCGTGGGACTAGCGGGGGGGCAGGCGGGGAGCTGTTTTTT